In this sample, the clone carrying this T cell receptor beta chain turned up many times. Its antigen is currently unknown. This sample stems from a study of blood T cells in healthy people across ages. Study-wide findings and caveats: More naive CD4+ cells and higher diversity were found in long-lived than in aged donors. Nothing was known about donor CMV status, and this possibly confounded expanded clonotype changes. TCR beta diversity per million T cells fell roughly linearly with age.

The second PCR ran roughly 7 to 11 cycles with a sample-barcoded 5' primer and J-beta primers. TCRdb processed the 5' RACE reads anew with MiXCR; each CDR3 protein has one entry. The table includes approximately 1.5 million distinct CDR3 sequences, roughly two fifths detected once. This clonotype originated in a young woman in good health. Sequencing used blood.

The CDR3 DNA sequence: TGTGCCAGCAGCTTACACCTAGCGGGAGACAATGAGCAGTTCTTC. This encodes CASSLHLAGDNEQFF. The chain uses TRBV7-2 and TRBJ2-1, with 10 bases aligning to TRBD2. In germline, CDR1 is SGHTA, CDR2 FQGNSA. The CDR3 is 15 amino acids. V shed 2 bases, J shed 5 bases, and the junction held 3 bases outside the gene matches.